This T cell receptor (beta chain) was sequenced for a study of cytomegalovirus exposure and HLA in healthy donors. General study points: Across all donors, roughly uniform sequencing depth was an assumption of the presence/absence analyses. A later analysis found TCR association rates differed by HLA locus, highest for DRB1 and lowest for HLA-C. Reportedly, fewer N-insertions than the approximately 690-donor mean appeared in an Asian-associated ancestry cluster in a later analysis. Analysis performed later found roughly 17,000 TCR beta sequences associated with HLA alleles at 0.05 false discovery rate.

The PCR ran on 60 Vbeta and 13 Jbeta primers. TCRdb's copy holds only in-frame clones and misses some; the assay was immunoSEQ multiplex PCR. The sample has 95,000 to 120,000 clones, under 90% seen once. On this clone: As yet, its antigen is unknown.

This CDR3 comprises 17 residues. Per germline, CDR1 SGHRS and CDR2 YFSETQ. V dropped 4 bases and J dropped 0 bases, with 14 bases sitting between them. The chain joins TRBV5-1 to TRBJ2-6; a weak D match, TRBD1 (5 bases). Sequenced input: PBMCs. The sequence came from a woman aged 18-30 years in good health and CMV-seronegative. The CDR3 sequence: CASSPTVRVSGANVLTF. CDR3 DNA sequence: TGCGCCAGCAGCCCGACAGTTAGGGTCTCTGGGGCCAACGTCCTGACTTTC.